The 12 T cell receptor beta chains below were found in one sample sequenced in a study of beta chain features in type 1 diabetes. What was sequenced were expressed TCRB transcripts, since all of the isolated RNA had been reverse transcribed. The table came from immunoSEQ multiplex PCR; TCRdb's copy has only in-frame clones and leaves some out. In the table there are hundreds of thousands of clones, over 12% of which are singletons. Their cognate antigens are unknown. The study's findings and limits: The study found moderately but significantly shorter TCRB CDR3s in all four CD4+ subsets of Type 1 diabetes patients.

Sequencing was performed on naive CD4+ T cells from blood. These TCRs come from a man aged 18 to 29 with type 1 diabetes.

This clone was recorded only once. The chain recombines TRBV4-3 with TRBJ2-7, with TRBD1 identical over 9 bases. This CDR3 contains 17 residues. Germline V gives CDR1 LGHNA, CDR2 YSLEER. V lost 3 bases, J lost 4 bases, and 13 bases stayed unmatched. In nucleotides, the CDR3 is TGCGCCAGCAGCCAGTCATCAGGGACAGGGAATTTTTACGAGCAGTACTTC. It yields the protein CASSQSSGTGNFYEQYF.

J is TRBJ2-3 and V is TRBV10-3, with D perhaps TRBD2 (6 bases). The CDR3 runs to 13 residues. The germline V gene has CDR1 ENHRY and CDR2 SYGVKD. V lost 4 bases and J 6 bases, leaving 11 bases between the germline ends. The CDR3 spells CAISGGAGDTQYF. In DNA, the CDR3 is TGTGCCATCAGTGGCGGGGCCGGGGATACGCAGTATTTT.

Only a few counts were recorded for this clone. V usage is TRBV2 and J usage is TRBJ2-7; a possible D gene is TRBD1 (6 bases). Germline V gene data show CDR1 as SNHLY and CDR2 as FYNNEI. The length of the CDR3 is 14 residues. Trimming took off 3 bases at V and 4 bases at J, with 13 bases between the two ends. The CDR3 sequence is CASSDAGARYEQYF. CDR3 nucleotides: TGTGCCAGCAGTGACGCAGGGGCGCGTTACGAGCAGTACTTC.

This clone was seen a few times. The chain couples TRBV5-4 to TRBJ2-3; D is perhaps TRBD2 (6 bases). Germline loops: CDR1 SGHNT, CDR2 YYREEE (reference sequence). This CDR3 spans 15 amino acids. V lost 4 bases to trimming and J lost 1 base, with 13 bases between them. In nucleotides, the CDR3 is TGTGCCAGCAGCCCTGGGGGGACTCGCACAGATACGCAGTATTTT. It specifies CASSPGGTRTDTQYF.

This clone appeared a few times. V is TRBV6-4 and J is TRBJ1-2; a weak D match, TRBD1 (5 bases). The CDR3 consists of 11 residues. Germline-derived CDR1 and CDR2 are MRHNA and SNTAGT. Trimming shortened V by 10 bases and J by 9 bases, and 15 bases separated the two germline ends. In DNA form, the CDR3 reads TGTGCCACCCAAGCAGGGAAGAGCTACACCTTC. It translates to CATQAGKSYTF.

This chain links TRBV28 with TRBJ2-5; weak D call: TRBD1 (6 bases). The germline V gene has CDR1 MDHEN and CDR2 SYDVKM. V shed 6 bases and J shed 5 bases, with 13 bases lying between them. CDR3 length equals 13 residues. Here the CDR3 reads CASSSQGVETQYF. As DNA, the CDR3 is TGTGCCAGCAGCTCACAGGGAGTGGAGACCCAGTACTTC.

This clone was detected only a few times. The V gene is TRBV9, the J gene TRBJ1-5; a weak D match, TRBD1 (5 bases). The CDR3 is 14 amino acids. The ends were cut back, 4 bases at V and 7 bases at J, with 15 bases in the middle. The germline gives CDR1 SGDLS, CDR2 YYNGEE. As DNA, the CDR3 is TGTGCCAGCAGCTCCGGACCGGGGGGACAGCCCCAGCATTTT. It is translated as CASSSGPGGQPQHF.

This chain links TRBV2 with TRBJ2-5, with 9 bases lining up with TRBD2. The J call may not be correct, given that the DNA end is closer to TRBJ2-7. CDR1 and CDR2 from the germline V gene are SNHLY and FYNNEI. The length of the CDR3 is 16 residues. Here the CDR3 DNA reads TGTGCCAGCAGTTATAGACCGGGACTAGCTCACTACGAGCAGTACTTC. This gives the protein CASSYRPGLAHYEQYF.

V and J are TRBV19 and TRBJ1-1; the D is unclear. This CDR3 is built from 12 residues. V lost 6 bases and J lost 0, with 5 bases in between. Germline CDR1 and CDR2: LNHDA and SQIVND (reference sequence). The CDR3 nucleotides are TGTGCCAGTAGCGGGGTGAACACTGAAGCTTTCTTT. Translation gives CASSGVNTEAFF. The entire variable domain, with the rest obtained from reference TRBV19 and TRBJ1-1, is as follows: DGGITQSPKYLFRKEGQNVTLSCEQNLNHDAMYWYRQDPGQGLRLIYYSQIVNDFQKGDIAEGYSVSREKKESFPLTVTSAQKNPTAFYLCASSGVNTEAFFGQGTRLTVV.

V gene TRBV2 combines with J gene TRBJ1-5; TRBD1 matches at 7 bases. CDR3 length: 15 residues. J lost 2 bases, V lost 5 bases, and 6 bases had no gene match. Germline loops: CDR1 SNHLY, CDR2 FYNNEI. CDR3 sequence reads: CASSPSTGRNQPQHF. CDR3 in DNA: TGTGCCAGCAGTCCTTCGACAGGGCGCAATCAGCCCCAGCATTTT.

This clone was seen more than once but under ten times. The sample carries other DNA sequences with the same CDR3. The chain joins TRBV7-9 to TRBJ2-3; unclear D gene. The V end was cut by 5 bases, the J end by 0 bases, with 3 bases between. The CDR3 has 12 residues. CDR1 SEHNR and CDR2 FQNEAQ come from the germline V gene (reference sequence). The CDR3, as DNA: TGTGCCAGCAGCACCAGCACAGATACGCAGTATTTT. It is translated as CASSTSTDTQYF. Looking up the rest from reference TRBV7-9 and TRBJ2-3 gives the full variable domain: DTGVSQNPRHKITKRGQNVTFRCDPISEHNRLYWYRQTLGQGPEFLTYFQNEAQLEKSRLLSDRFSAERPKGSFSTLEIQRTEQGDSAMYLCASSTSTDTQYFGPGTRLTVL.

This clone was counted a few times. This chain links TRBV7-9 with TRBJ1-4, with D possibly TRBD1 on 6 matching bases. This CDR3 has 15 amino acids. Germline CDR1 SEHNR, CDR2 FQNEAQ (reference sequence). V shed 5 bases and J shed 6 bases, with 16 bases lying between them. The CDR3 protein is CASSPHQGRDEKLFF. The CDR3 nucleotides read TGTGCCAGCAGCCCACATCAGGGGCGGGATGAAAAACTGTTTTTT.